The rows below give T cell receptor beta chains drawn from one sample of a study of regulatory T cells in long-lasting Graves disease. A single record per CDR3 protein comes from TCRdb applying MiXCR to the multiplex PCR reads. The data hold about 470,000 distinct CDR3 sequences, with more than 20% observed a single time. Sample: peripheral blood mononuclear cells (PBMCs), taken when the disease was refractory, from a patient treated with antithyroid drugs. The receptors here all came from a female donor with Graves disease. Each CDR3 is given without its conserved first and last residue.

v_call: TRBV7-9
j_call: TRBJ1-4
cdr3_aa: ASSLYLAGYNEKLF

v_call: TRBV28
j_call: TRBJ1-4
cdr3_aa: ASSPPGTGANEKLF

v_call: TRBV27
j_call: TRBJ2-7
cdr3_aa: ASSHGQGNYEQY

v_call: TRBV19
j_call: TRBJ1-5
cdr3_aa: ASKSGGYQVQPQH

v_call: TRBV3-1
j_call: TRBJ2-7
cdr3_aa: ASSQVAQGGSSYEQY

v_call: TRBV4-2
j_call: TRBJ1-2
cdr3_aa: ASSQEGFYGYT

v_call: TRBV30
j_call: TRBJ2-7
cdr3_aa: AWSVLIAGGDEQY

v_call: TRBV29-1
j_call: TRBJ2-2
cdr3_aa: SVSGQYTGELF

v_call: TRBV28
j_call: TRBJ1-1
cdr3_aa: ASTQHLDTEAF

v_call: TRBV5-1
j_call: TRBJ2-7
cdr3_aa: ASSGLAGDKQY

v_call: TRBV11-1
j_call: TRBJ2-7
cdr3_aa: ASSLRDPGPYEQY

v_call: TRBV28
j_call: TRBJ2-7
cdr3_aa: ASSPGSRYEQY

v_call: TRBV3-1
j_call: TRBJ1-1
cdr3_aa: ASSQGLRGNTEAF

v_call: TRBV12-3/TRBV12-4
j_call: TRBJ1-3
cdr3_aa: ASSLEGLPSGNTIY

v_call: TRBV5-6
j_call: TRBJ2-7
cdr3_aa: ASSLVRGEQY

v_call: TRBV27
j_call: TRBJ2-2
cdr3_aa: ATTPVAGTANTGELF

v_call: TRBV11-2
j_call: TRBJ2-1
cdr3_aa: ASSLVPDVRSYNEQF

v_call: TRBV20-1
j_call: TRBJ2-7
cdr3_aa: SASTPAGQGAYEQY

v_call: TRBV27
j_call: TRBJ2-7
cdr3_aa: ASSPQPLAGGNMAYEQY

v_call: TRBV9
j_call: TRBJ1-1
cdr3_aa: ASSPTLMNTEAF

v_call: TRBV6-4
j_call: TRBJ1-1
cdr3_aa: ASSYGVGTEAF

v_call: TRBV13
j_call: TRBJ1-1
cdr3_aa: ASRRLGGKTEAF

v_call: TRBV6-2/TRBV6-3
j_call: TRBJ2-5
cdr3_aa: ASSYSSMRQETQY

v_call: TRBV30
j_call: TRBJ2-5
cdr3_aa: AWSVLQGVGTQY

v_call: TRBV28
j_call: TRBJ2-7
cdr3_aa: ASSLVRLNYEQY

v_call: TRBV7-2
j_call: TRBJ2-7
cdr3_aa: ASSFSGVINEQY

v_call: TRBV29-1
j_call: TRBJ1-1
cdr3_aa: SVMGGVSTEAF

v_call: TRBV7-2
j_call: TRBJ1-5
cdr3_aa: ASSFGINQPQH

v_call: TRBV29-1
j_call: TRBJ1-3
cdr3_aa: SAQKGQGPGNTIY

v_call: TRBV28
j_call: TRBJ2-7
cdr3_aa: ASSSPGASGYEQY

v_call: TRBV5-8
j_call: TRBJ2-6
cdr3_aa: ASSFSMGTGANVLT

v_call: TRBV7-2
j_call: TRBJ2-7
cdr3_aa: ASSDTLEQY

v_call: TRBV28
j_call: TRBJ1-5
cdr3_aa: ASRIEGGLSNQPQH

v_call: TRBV28
j_call: TRBJ2-3
cdr3_aa: ASSLTGADTQY

v_call: TRBV11-2
j_call: TRBJ2-6
cdr3_aa: ASSLMRSGANVLT

v_call: TRBV30
j_call: TRBJ2-2
cdr3_aa: AWSVWGIGELF

v_call: TRBV30
j_call: TRBJ2-7
cdr3_aa: AWNGQATGYEQY

v_call: TRBV28
j_call: TRBJ2-7
cdr3_aa: ASSPGTDYEQY

v_call: TRBV11-2
j_call: TRBJ2-1
cdr3_aa: ASSLLTSVTLSEQF

v_call: TRBV20-1
j_call: TRBJ1-3
cdr3_aa: SARGGQTWGNTIY

v_call: TRBV9
j_call: TRBJ1-2
cdr3_aa: ASSVVGGIPS